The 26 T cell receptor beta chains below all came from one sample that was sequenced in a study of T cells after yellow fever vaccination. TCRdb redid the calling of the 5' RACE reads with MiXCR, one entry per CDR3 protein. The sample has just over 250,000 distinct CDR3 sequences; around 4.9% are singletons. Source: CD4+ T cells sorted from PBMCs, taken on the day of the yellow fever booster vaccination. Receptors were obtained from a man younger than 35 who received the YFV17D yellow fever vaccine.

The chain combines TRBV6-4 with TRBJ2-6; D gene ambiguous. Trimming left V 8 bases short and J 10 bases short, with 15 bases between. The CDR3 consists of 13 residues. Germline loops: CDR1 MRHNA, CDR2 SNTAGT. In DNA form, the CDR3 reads TGTGCCAGCGCCGCAGAGGAAGGAAACGTCCTGACTTTC. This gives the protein CASAAEEGNVLTF.

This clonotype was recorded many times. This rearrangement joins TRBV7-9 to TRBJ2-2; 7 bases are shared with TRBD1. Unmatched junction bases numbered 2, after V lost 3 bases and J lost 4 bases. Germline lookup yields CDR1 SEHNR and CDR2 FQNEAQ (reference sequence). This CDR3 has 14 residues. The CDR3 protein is CASSFGTATGELFF. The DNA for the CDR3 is TGTGCCAGCAGCTTCGGGACAGCCACCGGGGAGCTGTTTTTT.

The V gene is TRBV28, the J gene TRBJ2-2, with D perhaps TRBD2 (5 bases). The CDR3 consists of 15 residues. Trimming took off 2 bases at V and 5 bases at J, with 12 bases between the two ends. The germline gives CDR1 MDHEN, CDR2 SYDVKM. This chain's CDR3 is CASSLALAGTGELFF. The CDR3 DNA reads TGTGCCAGCAGTTTAGCGCTAGCTGGAACCGGGGAGCTGTTTTTT.

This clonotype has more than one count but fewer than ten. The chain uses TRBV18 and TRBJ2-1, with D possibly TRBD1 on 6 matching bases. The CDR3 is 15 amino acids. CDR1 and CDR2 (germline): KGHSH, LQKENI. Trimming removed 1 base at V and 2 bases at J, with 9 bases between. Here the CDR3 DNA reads TGTGCCAGCTCACCACAGGGGGTCCCCTACAATGAGCAGTTCTTC. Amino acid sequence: CASSPQGVPYNEQFF.

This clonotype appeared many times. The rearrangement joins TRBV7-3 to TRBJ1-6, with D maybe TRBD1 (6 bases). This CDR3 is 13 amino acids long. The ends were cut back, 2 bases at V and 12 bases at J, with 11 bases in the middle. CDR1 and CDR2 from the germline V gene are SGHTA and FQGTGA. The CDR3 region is CASSLGGGLPLHF. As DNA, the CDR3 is TGTGCCAGCAGCTTAGGGGGGGGGCTACCCCTCCACTTT. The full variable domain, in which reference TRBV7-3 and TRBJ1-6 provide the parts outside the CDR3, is GAGVSQTPSNKVTEKGKYVELRCDPISGHTALYWYRQSLGQGPEFLIYFQGTGAADDSGLPNDRFFAVRPEGSVSTLKIQRTERGDSAVYLCASSLGGGLPLHFGNGTRLTVT.

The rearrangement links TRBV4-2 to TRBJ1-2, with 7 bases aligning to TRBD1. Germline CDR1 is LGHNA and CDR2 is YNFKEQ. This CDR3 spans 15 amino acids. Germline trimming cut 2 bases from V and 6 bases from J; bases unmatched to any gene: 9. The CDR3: CASSQTTGIFDGYTF. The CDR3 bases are TGTGCCAGCAGCCAAACGACAGGGATTTTCGATGGCTACACCTTC.

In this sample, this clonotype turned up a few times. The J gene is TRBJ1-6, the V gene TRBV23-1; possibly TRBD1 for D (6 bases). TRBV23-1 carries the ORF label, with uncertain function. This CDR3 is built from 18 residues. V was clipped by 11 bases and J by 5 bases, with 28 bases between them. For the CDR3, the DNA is TGCGCCCCTCGCCTTAACAGGGAGGCAGGGAAAAATAATTCACCCCTCCACTTT. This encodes CAPRLNREAGKNNSPLHF.

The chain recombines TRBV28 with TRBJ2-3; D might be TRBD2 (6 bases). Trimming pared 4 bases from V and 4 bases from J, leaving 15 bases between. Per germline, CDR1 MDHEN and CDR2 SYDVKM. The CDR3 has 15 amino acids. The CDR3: CASSSPGERADTQYF. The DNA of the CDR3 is TGTGCCAGCAGTTCCCCGGGGGAAAGGGCAGATACGCAGTATTTT.

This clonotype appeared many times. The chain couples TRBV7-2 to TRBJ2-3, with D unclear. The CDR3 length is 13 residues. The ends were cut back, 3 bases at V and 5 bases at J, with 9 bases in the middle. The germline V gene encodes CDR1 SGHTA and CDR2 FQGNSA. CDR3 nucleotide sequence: TGTGCCAGCAGCTTGACAAGGGTAGATACGCAGTATTTT. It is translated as CASSLTRVDTQYF. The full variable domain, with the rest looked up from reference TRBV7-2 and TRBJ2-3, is GAGVSQSPSNKVTEKGKDVELRCDPISGHTALYWYRQSLGQGLEFLIYFQGNSAPDKSGLPSDRFSAERTGGSVSTLTIQRTQQEDSAVYLCASSLTRVDTQYFGPGTRLTVL.

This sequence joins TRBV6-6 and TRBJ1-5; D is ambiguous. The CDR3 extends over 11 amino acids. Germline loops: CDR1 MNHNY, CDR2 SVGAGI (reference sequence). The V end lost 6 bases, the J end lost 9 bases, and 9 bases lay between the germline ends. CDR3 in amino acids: CASSRDRPQHF. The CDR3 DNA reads TGTGCCAGCAGCCGCGACCGGCCCCAGCATTTT.

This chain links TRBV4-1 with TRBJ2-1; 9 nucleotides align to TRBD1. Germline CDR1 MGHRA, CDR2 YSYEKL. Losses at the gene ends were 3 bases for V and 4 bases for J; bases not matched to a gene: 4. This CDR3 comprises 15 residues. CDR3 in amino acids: CASSHEDRGYNEQFF. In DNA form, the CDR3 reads TGCGCCAGCAGCCACGAGGACAGGGGATACAATGAGCAGTTCTTC.

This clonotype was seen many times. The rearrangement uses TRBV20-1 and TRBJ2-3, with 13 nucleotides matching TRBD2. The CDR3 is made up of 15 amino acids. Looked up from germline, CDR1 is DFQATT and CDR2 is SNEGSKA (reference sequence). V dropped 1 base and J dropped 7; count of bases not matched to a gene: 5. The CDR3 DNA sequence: TGCAGTGCTAGAGGGACTAGCGGGGGCCCTAATACGCAGTATTTT. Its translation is CSARGTSGGPNTQYF.

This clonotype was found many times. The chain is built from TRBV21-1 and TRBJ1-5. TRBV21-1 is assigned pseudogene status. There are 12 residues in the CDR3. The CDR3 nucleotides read TGTGCCAGCAGCAAAGAACTATGGCCCCAGCATTTT. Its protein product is CASSKELWPQHF.

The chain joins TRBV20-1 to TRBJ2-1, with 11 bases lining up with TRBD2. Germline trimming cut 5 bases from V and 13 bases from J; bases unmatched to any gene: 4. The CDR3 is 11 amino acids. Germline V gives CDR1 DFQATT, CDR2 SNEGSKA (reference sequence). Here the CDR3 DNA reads TGCAGTGCTTCTAGCGGGGGGCCCCAGTTCTTC. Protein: CSASSGGPQFF.

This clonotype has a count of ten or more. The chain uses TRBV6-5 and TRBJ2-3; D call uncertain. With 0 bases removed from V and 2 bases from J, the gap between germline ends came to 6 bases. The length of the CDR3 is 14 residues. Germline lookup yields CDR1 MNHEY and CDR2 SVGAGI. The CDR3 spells CASSYSTNTDTQYF. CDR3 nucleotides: TGTGCCAGCAGTTACTCGACCAACACAGATACGCAGTATTTT.

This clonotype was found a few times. CDR3 sequence (DNA): TGTGCCTGGAGTCACCGGACAGGAGGTACCTACGAGCAGTACTTC. Translation gives CAWSHRTGGTYEQYF. This chain connects TRBV30 to TRBJ2-7; 7 bases map to TRBD1. This CDR3 contains 15 residues. The V segment lost 2 bases and the J segment 2 bases; nucleotides outside the gene matches: 9. Germline-derived CDR1 and CDR2 are GTSNPN and SVGIG (reference sequence).

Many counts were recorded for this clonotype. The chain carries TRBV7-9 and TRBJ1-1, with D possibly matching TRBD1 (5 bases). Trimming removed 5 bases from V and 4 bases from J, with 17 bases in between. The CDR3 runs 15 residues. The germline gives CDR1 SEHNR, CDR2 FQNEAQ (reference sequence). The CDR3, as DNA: TGTGCCAGCAGCGCCCTCAGGGATCTAGGCACTGAAGCTTTCTTT. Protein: CASSALRDLGTEAFF. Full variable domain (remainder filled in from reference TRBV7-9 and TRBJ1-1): DTGVSQNPRHKITKRGQNVTFRCDPISEHNRLYWYRQTLGQGPEFLTYFQNEAQLEKSRLLSDRFSAERPKGSFSTLEIQRTEQGDSAMYLCASSALRDLGTEAFFGQGTRLTVV.

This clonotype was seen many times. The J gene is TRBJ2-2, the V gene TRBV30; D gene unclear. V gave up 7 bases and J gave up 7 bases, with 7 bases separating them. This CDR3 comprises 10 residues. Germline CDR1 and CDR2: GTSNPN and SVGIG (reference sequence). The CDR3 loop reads CAFRHGELFF. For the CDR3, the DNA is TGTGCCTTCCGGCACGGGGAGCTGTTTTTT.

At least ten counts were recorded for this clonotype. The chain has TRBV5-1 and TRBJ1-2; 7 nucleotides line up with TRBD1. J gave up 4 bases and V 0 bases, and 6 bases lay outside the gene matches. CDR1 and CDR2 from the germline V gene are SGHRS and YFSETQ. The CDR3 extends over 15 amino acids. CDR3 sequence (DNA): TGCGCCAGCAGCTTGGTAGGGGGCGAGGGCTATGGCTACACCTTC. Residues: CASSLVGGEGYGYTF.

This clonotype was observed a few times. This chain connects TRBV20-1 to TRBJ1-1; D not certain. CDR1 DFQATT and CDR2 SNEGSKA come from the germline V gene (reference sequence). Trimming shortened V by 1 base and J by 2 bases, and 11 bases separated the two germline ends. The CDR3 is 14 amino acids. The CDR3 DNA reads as TGCAGTGCTAGAGTCCCGGGGATTAACACTGAAGCTTTCTTT. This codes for CSARVPGINTEAFF.

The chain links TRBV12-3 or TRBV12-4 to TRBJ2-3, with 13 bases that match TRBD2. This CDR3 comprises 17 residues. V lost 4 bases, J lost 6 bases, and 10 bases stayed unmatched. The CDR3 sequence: CASSSLLTSGGADTQYF. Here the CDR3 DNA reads TGTGCCAGCAGTTCCCTCCTAACTAGCGGGGGGGCGGATACGCAGTATTTT.

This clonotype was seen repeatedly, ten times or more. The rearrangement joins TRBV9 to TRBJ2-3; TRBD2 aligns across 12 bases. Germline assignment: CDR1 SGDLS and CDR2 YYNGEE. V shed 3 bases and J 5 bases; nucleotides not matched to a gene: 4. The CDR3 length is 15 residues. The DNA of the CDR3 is TGTGCCAGCAGCGGGACTAGCGGGGAGAAAGATACGCAGTATTTT. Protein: CASSGTSGEKDTQYF. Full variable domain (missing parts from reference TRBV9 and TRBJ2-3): DSGVTQTPKHLITATGQRVTLRCSPRSGDLSVYWYQQSLDQGLQFLIQYYNGEERAKGNILERFSAQQFPDLHSELNLSSLELGDSALYFCASSGTSGEKDTQYFGPGTRLTVL.

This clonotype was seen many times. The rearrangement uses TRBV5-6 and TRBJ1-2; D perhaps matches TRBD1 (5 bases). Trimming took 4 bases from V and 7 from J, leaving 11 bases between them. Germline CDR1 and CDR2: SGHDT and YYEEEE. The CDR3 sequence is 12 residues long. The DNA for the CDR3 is TGTGCCAGCAGCGAGCCGGGACGTGGCTACACCTTC. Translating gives CASSEPGRGYTF.

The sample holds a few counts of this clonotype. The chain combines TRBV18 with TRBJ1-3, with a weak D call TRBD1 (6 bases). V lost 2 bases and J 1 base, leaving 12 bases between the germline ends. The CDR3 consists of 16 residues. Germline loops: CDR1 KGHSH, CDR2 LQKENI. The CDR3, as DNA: TGTGCCAGCTCACCATTTGACAGGTCATCTGGAAACACCATATATTTT. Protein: CASSPFDRSSGNTIYF.

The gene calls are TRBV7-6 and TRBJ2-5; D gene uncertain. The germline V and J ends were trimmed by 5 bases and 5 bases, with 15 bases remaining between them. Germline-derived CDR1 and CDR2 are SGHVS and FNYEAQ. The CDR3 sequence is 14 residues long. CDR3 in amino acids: CASSHGRPRETQYF. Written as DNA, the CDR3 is TGTGCCAGCAGCCACGGACGGCCCCGCGAGACCCAGTACTTC. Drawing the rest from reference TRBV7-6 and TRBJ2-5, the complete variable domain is GAGVSQSPRYKVTKRGQDVALRCDPISGHVSLYWYRQALGQGPEFLTYFNYEAQQDKSGLPNDRFSAERPEGSISTLTIQRTEQRDSAMYRCASSHGRPRETQYFGPGTRLLVL.

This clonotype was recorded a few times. The CDR3 sequence: CASSYAHGTSGGPQETQYF. CDR3 bases: TGTGCCAGCAGTTACGCGCACGGGACTAGCGGGGGCCCCCAGGAGACCCAGTACTTC. V is TRBV6-5 and J is TRBJ2-5; TRBD2 aligns across 14 bases. The CDR3 has 19 amino acids. Germline CDR1 MNHEY, CDR2 SVGAGI. Trimming took 2 bases from V and 5 from J; bases not matched to a gene: 13.